The 27 T cell receptor beta chains below come from one sample, sequenced in a study of blood T cell repertoires in COVID-19. Clones were read by immunoSEQ multiplex PCR, and TCRdb kept only the in-frame ones, dropping some. The data contain under 300,000 clones, around 87% of them singletons. Sequencing was done on a sample of PBMCs or T cells enriched from blood (not recorded which). All receptors come from a woman aged 40 to 49 with acute COVID-19.

This sequence joins TRBV15 and TRBJ2-4; a weak D match, TRBD2 (6 bases). Germline CDR1 and CDR2: LNHNV and YYDKDF (reference sequence). This CDR3 spans 17 amino acids. Trimming removed 3 bases from V and 1 base from J, with 16 bases in between. The CDR3 DNA reads TGTGCCACCAGCAGTCGAGGGCGGGACGGGGCCAAAAACATTCAGTACTTC. It is translated as CATSSRGRDGAKNIQYF.

The V gene is TRBV10-1, the J gene TRBJ2-2, with D unresolved. The CDR3 extends over 14 amino acids. V lost 1 base and J lost 7, with 10 bases in between. Germline CDR1 and CDR2: WNHNN and SYGVQD (reference sequence). The CDR3 DNA follows: TGCGCCAGCAGTGAGTTCAGGTCCGGCGGGGAGCTGTTTTTT. This gives the protein CASSEFRSGGELFF.

The chain is built from TRBV5-1 and TRBJ2-1; 15 nucleotides line up with TRBD2. CDR3 length: 15 residues. J lost 8 bases, V lost 3 bases, and 3 bases had no gene match. CDR1 and CDR2 (germline): SGHRS, YFSETQ. CDR3: CASSSGLAGGDEQFF. CDR3 DNA: TGCGCCAGCAGCTCGGGACTAGCGGGAGGAGATGAGCAGTTCTTC.

The chain is built from TRBV3-1 (or the pseudogene TRBV3-2) and TRBJ2-7; weak D call: TRBD2 (5 bases). Trimming took 4 bases from V and 3 from J, leaving 31 bases between them. The CDR3 loop spans 20 amino acids. Germline values: CDR1 LGHDT, CDR2 YNNKEL (reference sequence). The CDR3 protein is CASSPSTHRGWEIDYYEQYF. CDR3 DNA sequence: TGTGCCAGCAGCCCCAGCACACATCGAGGGTGGGAGATCGACTACTACGAGCAGTACTTC.

The chain has TRBV28 and TRBJ1-5; 7 bases agree with TRBD1. There are 14 residues in the CDR3. The ends lost 7 bases at V and 5 bases at J; junction bases unmatched: 8. Germline V gene lookup returns CDR1 MDHEN and CDR2 SYDVKM. The DNA of the CDR3 is TGTGCCAGCAAACCTCCCCAGGGGGATCAGCCCCAGCATTTT. Translation: CASKPPQGDQPQHF.

This chain connects TRBV14 to TRBJ2-7, with TRBD2 as a possible D gene (5 bases). The CDR3 has 13 amino acids. With 5 bases removed from V and 0 bases from J, the gap between germline ends came to 8 bases. CDR1 SGHDN and CDR2 FVKESK come from the germline V gene. CDR3 nucleotide sequence: TGTGCCAGCAGCGTCGGACTCTCCTACGAGCAGTACTTC. It yields the protein CASSVGLSYEQYF. The full variable domain, with the rest looked up from reference TRBV14 and TRBJ2-7, is EAGVTQFPSHSVIEKGQTVTLRCDPISGHDNLYWYRRVMGKEIKFLLHFVKESKQDESGMPNNRFLAERTGGTYSTLKVQPAELEDSGVYFCASSVGLSYEQYFGPGTRLTVT.

This chain joins TRBV4-1 and TRBJ2-7; TRBD2 agrees at 14 bases. CDR1 is MGHRA and CDR2 is YSYEKL in the germline V gene. The CDR3 runs to 16 residues. J lost 3 bases, V lost 4 bases, and 5 bases had no gene match. The CDR3 loop is CASSLGTSGSGYEQYF. The CDR3 DNA reads as TGCGCCAGCAGCCTCGGGACTAGCGGGAGTGGCTACGAGCAGTACTTC.

The gene calls are TRBV3-1 (or the pseudogene TRBV3-2) and TRBJ1-2, with 9 positions matching TRBD1. This CDR3 has 14 amino acids. CDR1 is LGHDT, CDR2 YNNKEL, per germline (reference sequence). The ends lost 1 base at V and 4 bases at J; junction bases unmatched: 1. This CDR3 reads CASSQVGQGYGYTF. CDR3 nucleotide sequence: TGTGCCAGCAGCCAAGTGGGACAGGGCTATGGCTACACCTTC.

This clone was detected once. This rearrangement joins TRBV5-8 to TRBJ1-5, with D uncertain. Trimming took 4 bases from V and 3 from J, leaving 8 bases between them. In germline, CDR1 is SGHTS, CDR2 YDEGEE. The CDR3 is 13 amino acids. The CDR3 region has the DNA TGTGCCAGCAGCAGAGCGCCCAATCAGCCCCAGCATTTT. Its translation is CASSRAPNQPQHF.

To note about this clone: Other DNA sequences in the sample encode the same CDR3. DNA for the CDR3: TGTGCCTGGAGTTCAGGGAGCAATCAGCCCCAGCATTTT. This translates into CAWSSGSNQPQHF. The chain joins TRBV30 to TRBJ1-5, with a weak D call TRBD1 (5 bases). V was pared by 2 bases and J by 1 base, with 6 bases between. Germline V gene data show CDR1 as GTSNPN and CDR2 as SVGIG (reference sequence). This CDR3 has 13 residues.

This clone was detected once. The chain carries TRBV5-6 and TRBJ2-7; 7 nucleotides align to TRBD2. J gave up 4 bases and V 1 base, and 11 bases lay outside the gene matches. Germline V gene sequence: CDR1 SGHDT, CDR2 YYEEEE. The CDR3 is made up of 16 amino acids. CDR3 bases: TGTGCCAGCAGCTTGTGGAGGAGGCTAGCGGTTTACGAGCAGTACTTC. Its translation: CASSLWRRLAVYEQYF.

The rearrangement joins TRBV2 to TRBJ1-5; no firm D call. CDR1 is SNHLY and CDR2 is FYNNEI in the germline V gene. Trimming took 11 bases from V and 1 from J, leaving 12 bases between them. This CDR3 region has 13 residues. CDR3: CAARRESNQPQHF. The CDR3 region has the DNA TGTGCCGCCCGACGGGAGAGCAATCAGCCCCAGCATTTT.

The J gene is TRBJ2-1, the V gene TRBV13, with TRBD2 matching over 8 bases. After removal of 5 bases from V and 9 bases from J, the junction contained 6 bases not matched to a gene. This CDR3 has 13 residues. Looked up from germline, CDR1 is PRHDT and CDR2 is FYEKMQ (reference sequence). This CDR3 reads CASSPSGSGEQFF. Here the CDR3 DNA reads TGTGCCAGCAGCCCCAGCGGGAGCGGTGAGCAGTTCTTC.

J is TRBJ2-1 and V is TRBV19, with 10 bases matching TRBD2. The CDR3 runs to 15 residues. From germline, CDR1 is LNHDA and CDR2 SQIVND (reference sequence). Trimming removed 9 bases from V and 8 bases from J; junction bases left unmatched: 13. Here the CDR3 DNA reads TGTGCCAGCGGGGGGAATAGCGGGAGGTTCGATGAGCAGTTCTTC. Its protein is CASGGNSGRFDEQFF. Looking up the rest from reference TRBV19 and TRBJ2-1 gives the full variable domain: DGGITQSPKYLFRKEGQNVTLSCEQNLNHDAMYWYRQDPGQGLRLIYYSQIVNDFQKGDIAEGYSVSREKKESFPLTVTSAQKNPTAFYLCASGGNSGRFDEQFFGPGTRLTVL.

Of note for this clone: The same CDR3 can be traced to other DNA sequences in this sample. This chain links TRBV27 with TRBJ2-7; 14 bases agree with TRBD2. V lost 5 bases and J lost 0; bases outside the gene matches: 0. The germline CDR1 and CDR2 sequences are MNHEY and SMNVEV (reference sequence). There are 15 residues in the CDR3. Here the CDR3 reads CASSGTSGSSYEQYF. The CDR3 region has the DNA TGTGCCAGCAGTGGGACTAGCGGGAGCTCCTACGAGCAGTACTTC.

This clone was seen a handful of times. The genes are TRBV14 and TRBJ1-2; maybe TRBD1 (5 bases). CDR3 length equals 14 residues. Deletions cut 3 bases from V and 4 bases from J, with 12 bases between. The V gene's germline CDR1 is SGHDN and CDR2 FVKESK. DNA for the CDR3: TGTGCCAGCAGCCACGCCCAGGGTCTCTATGGCTACACCTTC. Protein sequence: CASSHAQGLYGYTF.

This chain's CDR3 is CASSLYPGYGEQYF. The CDR3 DNA is TGCGCCAGCAGCTTATACCCGGGATACGGAGAGCAGTACTTC. V gene TRBV5-1 combines with J gene TRBJ2-7; possibly TRBD2 for D (5 bases). This CDR3 comprises 14 residues. Germline-derived CDR1 and CDR2 are SGHRS and YFSETQ. Trimming cost V 2 bases and J 7 bases, with 16 bases left between them.

CDR3: CASSLGRQESNEKLFF. CDR3 DNA: TGTGCCAGCAGCTTAGGCAGACAGGAGAGTAATGAAAAACTGTTTTTT. The chain couples TRBV13 to TRBJ1-4, with a tentative D call TRBD1 (6 bases). This CDR3 contains 16 residues. The germline CDR1 and CDR2 sequences are PRHDT and FYEKMQ (reference sequence). V was pared by 0 bases and J by 4 bases, with 12 bases between.

This chain links TRBV9 with TRBJ2-2, with D possibly TRBD1 on 6 matching bases. This CDR3 has 13 amino acids. CDR1 and CDR2 (germline): SGDLS, YYNGEE. Trimming pared 3 bases from V and 4 bases from J, leaving 7 bases between. CDR3 nucleotide sequence: TGTGCCAGCAGCGAGGACAGCACCGGGGAGCTGTTTTTT. It codes for CASSEDSTGELFF.

The V and J genes are TRBV24-1 and TRBJ2-2, with D maybe TRBD2 (5 bases). CDR1 and CDR2 (germline): KGHDR, SFDVKD. Trimming stripped 2 bases from V and 5 bases from J, with 17 bases between. This CDR3 is 17 amino acids long. CDR3 coding DNA: TGTGCCACCAGTGATTGGCCGGGAACGACGGGGACCGGGGAGCTGTTTTTT. Protein: CATSDWPGTTGTGELFF.

The V and J genes are TRBV6-5 and TRBJ1-5; D unresolved. V was pared by 0 bases and J by 7 bases, with 7 bases between. The CDR3 spans 13 residues. Germline V gene lookup returns CDR1 MNHEY and CDR2 SVGAGI. In nucleotides, the CDR3 is TGTGCCAGCAGTTACTCGGGCCAACAGCCCCAGCATTTT. It is translated as CASSYSGQQPQHF.

The CDR3 nucleotides read TGTGCCACCAGTGATGGGTTAGTCCGGGACAACACCTACGAGCAGTACTTC. It specifies CATSDGLVRDNTYEQYF. The rearrangement joins TRBV24-1 to TRBJ2-7, with a possible D match to TRBD1 (6 bases). Trimming removed 3 bases at V and 2 bases at J, with 19 bases between. CDR3 length: 17 residues. CDR1 and CDR2 from the germline V gene are KGHDR and SFDVKD.

The chain combines TRBV6-5 with TRBJ2-5, with 7 bases fitting TRBD2. Germline V lookup: CDR1 MNHEY, CDR2 SVGAGI. The CDR3 contains 14 residues. V shed 7 bases, J shed 2 bases, and the junction held 7 bases outside the gene matches. CDR3 sequence (DNA): TGTGCCAGCACCCGAGCGGGAAGACAAGAGACCCAGTACTTC. Amino acid sequence: CASTRAGRQETQYF.

This chain joins TRBV7-9 and TRBJ2-7; possible D gene TRBD1, 5 bases. CDR1 and CDR2 from the germline V gene are SEHNR and FQNEAQ (reference sequence). The V end was cut by 2 bases, the J end by 7 bases, with 9 bases between. The CDR3 contains 12 residues. The CDR3, as DNA: TGTGCCAGCAGCTTACTAGACAGAGAGCAGTACTTC. This encodes CASSLLDREQYF.

The chain combines TRBV4-1 with TRBJ2-1, with 10 bases identical to TRBD1. V shed 0 bases and J 3 bases; nucleotides not matched to a gene: 8. CDR3 size: 18 residues. Germline V gene data show CDR1 as MGHRA and CDR2 as YSYEKL. This chain's CDR3 is CASSQERQGARFYNEQFF. CDR3 in DNA: TGCGCCAGCAGCCAAGAGAGACAGGGGGCCCGATTCTACAATGAGCAGTTCTTC.

The chain links TRBV20-1 to TRBJ2-1; a weak D match, TRBD2 (5 bases). Germline V CDR1 and CDR2: DFQATT, SNEGSKA (reference sequence). This CDR3 region has 11 residues. V was pared by 0 bases and J by 12 bases, with 9 bases between. The CDR3 sequence is CSARDQEVQFF. The CDR3 DNA reads TGCAGTGCTAGAGACCAGGAGGTGCAGTTCTTC.

This chain uses TRBV15 with TRBJ2-2; 8 nucleotides line up with TRBD2. The length of the CDR3 is 17 residues. Losses at the gene ends were 0 bases for V and 2 bases for J; bases not matched to a gene: 5. CDR1 is LNHNV and CDR2 is YYDKDF in the germline V gene (reference sequence). The CDR3 bases are TGTGCCACCAGCAGAGACCGGCTAGCGGGTAACACCGGGGAGCTGTTTTTT. As protein: CATSRDRLAGNTGELFF.